This T cell receptor beta chain was identified in a study of blood T cell repertoires in COVID-19. Background on the study: COVID-19 samples, acute and convalescent, were from the United States, Italy and Spain. Sources were T cells, B-cell-depleted T cells, or PBMCs; the material itself was cDNA or gDNA.

Germline V gene data show CDR1 as SGDLS and CDR2 as YYNGEE. CDR3 size: 14 residues. Between the trimmed V and J ends, which lost 3 bases and 7 bases, there was a span of 11 bases. In the source study's methods: Amplification of reference gene primers was used by the study to estimate nucleated cell counts. Some clones are missing from TCRdb's copy, which holds only in-frame ones; the method was immunoSEQ multiplex PCR. V, J and clone size are those of that table, while D and trimming were read from the DNA. The profile shows about 150,000 clones, around 77% of them singletons. The specimen was peripheral blood. The sequence came from a man aged 50 or older with active or convalescent COVID-19. The V and J genes are TRBV9 and TRBJ1-6, with D possibly TRBD1 on 6 matching bases. The CDR3 DNA reads TGTGCCAGCAGCGCCAGACAGGAGAATTCACCCCTCCACTTT. Amino acids: CASSARQENSPLHF. The entire variable domain, with the rest obtained from reference TRBV9 and TRBJ1-6, is as follows: DSGVTQTPKHLITATGQRVTLRCSPRSGDLSVYWYQQSLDQGLQFLIQYYNGEERAKGNILERFSAQQFPDLHSELNLSSLELGDSALYFCASSARQENSPLHFGNGTRLTVT.